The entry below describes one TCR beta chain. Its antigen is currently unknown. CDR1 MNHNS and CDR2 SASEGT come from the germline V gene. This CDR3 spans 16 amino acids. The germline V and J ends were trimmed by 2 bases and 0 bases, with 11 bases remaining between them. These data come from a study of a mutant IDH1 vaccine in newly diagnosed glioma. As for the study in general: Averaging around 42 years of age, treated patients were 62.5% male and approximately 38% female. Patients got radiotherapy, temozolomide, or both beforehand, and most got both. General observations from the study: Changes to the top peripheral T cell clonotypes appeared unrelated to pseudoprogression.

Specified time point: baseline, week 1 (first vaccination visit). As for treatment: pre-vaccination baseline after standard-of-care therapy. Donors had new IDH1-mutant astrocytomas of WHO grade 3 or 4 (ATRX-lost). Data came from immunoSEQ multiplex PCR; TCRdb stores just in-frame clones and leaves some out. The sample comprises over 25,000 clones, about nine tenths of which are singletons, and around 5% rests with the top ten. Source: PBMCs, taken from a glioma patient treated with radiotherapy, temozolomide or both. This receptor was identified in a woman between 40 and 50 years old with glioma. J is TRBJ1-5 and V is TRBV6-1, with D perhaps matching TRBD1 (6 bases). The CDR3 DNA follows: TGTGCCAGCAGTGAAAAGGGGGAATATAGCAATCAGCCCCAGCATTTT. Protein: CASSEKGEYSNQPQHF.